One and the same sample provided the 24 T cell receptor beta chains below, sequenced in a study of blood T cell repertoires in COVID-19. The protocol was immunoSEQ multiplex PCR, while the TCRdb copy is restricted to in-frame clones and leaves out a portion. The table includes approximately 84,000 clones, 85% to 90% detected once. Sequencing input: peripheral blood. The receptors come from a human donor with active COVID-19. The donor label of this sample is uncertain.

The J gene is TRBJ2-3, the V gene TRBV6-5, with 9 bases that match TRBD2. This CDR3 has 14 amino acids. Per the germline V gene, CDR1 is MNHEY and CDR2 is SVGAGI. V was pared by 6 bases and J by 6 bases, with 7 bases of the junction left unmatched. CDR3 sequence (DNA): TGTGCCAGCAGCGGGGCTAGCGGGGCGGATACGCAGTATTTT. The encoded protein is CASSGASGADTQYF.

A remark on this clone: Additional DNA sequences in this sample encode the identical CDR3. CDR3 bases: TGTGCCAGCAGCTTAGCGGGGGCGCAAGAGACCCAGTACTTC. It specifies CASSLAGAQETQYF. The chain is built from TRBV7-2 and TRBJ2-5; D is perhaps TRBD1 (6 bases). CDR3 length: 14 residues. V was trimmed by 0 bases and J by 2 bases, leaving 7 bases between them. Germline V gene sequence: CDR1 SGHTA, CDR2 FQGNSA.

The chain is built from TRBV7-2 and TRBJ2-3, with D possibly being TRBD2 (7 bases). Germline lookup yields CDR1 SGHTA and CDR2 FQGNSA. CDR3 length: 15 amino acids. V gave up 1 base and J gave up 3 bases, with 11 bases separating them. The CDR3 DNA reads TGTGCCAGCAGCTTAGGGGGGGGCTTAACAGATACGCAGTATTTT. Protein product: CASSLGGGLTDTQYF.

The chain employs TRBV5-4 and TRBJ1-2; no definite D call. Germline CDR1 is SGHNT and CDR2 is YYREEE (reference sequence). The V end was cut by 1 base, the J end by 4 bases, with 8 bases between. This CDR3 spans 13 amino acids. Written as DNA, the CDR3 is TGTGCCAGCAGCTTGACAGCGGCCTATGGCTACACCTTC. Translation gives CASSLTAAYGYTF.

To note about this clone: The CDR3 does not close with the conserved phenylalanine or tryptophan, likely indicating a read error. Because the CDR3's place on the DNA is in doubt, the DNA is left out and the CDR3 is given as listed by TCRdb. The CDR3 sequence is CASSPACRVI. The chain couples TRBV9 to TRBJ2-7; the table's D call TRBD2 went unverified against the DNA. The CDR3 is 10 residues long, ends included. CDR1 is SGDLS and CDR2 is YYNGEE in the germline V gene.

CDR3 in amino acids: CASSQEGTGITGELFF. CDR3 coding DNA: TGCGCCAGCAGCCAAGAGGGGACAGGGATTACCGGGGAGCTGTTTTTT. The chain combines TRBV4-1 with TRBJ2-2; 9 bases align to TRBD1. Germline V gene sequence: CDR1 MGHRA, CDR2 YSYEKL. There are 16 residues in the CDR3. The trim removed 0 bases at V and 5 bases at J, leaving 4 bases unmatched.

This clone turned up a few times. V and J are TRBV7-9 and TRBJ1-2; D uncertain. V shed 4 bases and J shed 2 bases, with 11 bases lying between them. The germline gives CDR1 SEHNR, CDR2 FQNEAQ (reference sequence). This CDR3 comprises 14 residues. The CDR3 nucleotides read TGTGCCAGCAGCTCCCTATTTTCCAACTATGGCTACACCTTC. Its translation is CASSSLFSNYGYTF. The variable domain in full, with the rest retrieved from reference TRBV7-9 and TRBJ1-2, is DTGVSQNPRHKITKRGQNVTFRCDPISEHNRLYWYRQTLGQGPEFLTYFQNEAQLEKSRLLSDRFSAERPKGSFSTLEIQRTEQGDSAMYLCASSSLFSNYGYTFGSGTRLTVV.

The rearrangement joins TRBV12-3 or TRBV12-4 to TRBJ1-2, with D perhaps TRBD1 (6 bases). The germline V and J ends were trimmed by 2 bases and 7 bases, with 8 bases remaining between them. The CDR3 runs to 12 residues. Written as DNA, the CDR3 is TGTGCCAGCAGTTTAATAGGGGGTGGCTACACCTTC. It translates to CASSLIGGGYTF.

The rearrangement uses TRBV2 and TRBJ2-7; the D gene is possibly TRBD1 (5 bases). The CDR3 extends over 14 amino acids. Trimming took 7 bases from V and 2 from J, leaving 15 bases between them. Germline CDR1 is SNHLY and CDR2 is FYNNEI. The CDR3 spells CASIIRVGAYEQYF. Here the CDR3 DNA reads TGTGCCAGCATCATCAGGGTGGGTGCCTACGAGCAGTACTTC. Variable domain in full (rest from reference TRBV2 and TRBJ2-7): EPEVTQTPSHQVTQMGQEVILRCVPISNHLYFYWYRQILGQKVEFLVSFYNNEISEKSEIFDDQFSVERPDGSNFTLKIRSTKLEDSAMYFCASIIRVGAYEQYFGPGTRLTVT.

The CDR3 sequence: CASSIMRGQGNYEQYF. DNA of the CDR3: TGTGCCAGTAGTATTATGAGGGGACAGGGAAACTACGAGCAGTACTTC. The chain has TRBV19 and TRBJ2-7, with 9 bases lining up with TRBD1. CDR1 and CDR2 (germline): LNHDA, SQIVND (reference sequence). Trimming cost V 3 bases and J 3 bases; bases outside gene matches: 9. The CDR3 spans 16 residues.

The chain combines TRBV18 with TRBJ2-1; TRBD1 might be the D (6 bases). This CDR3 spans 15 amino acids. V was cut by 0 bases and J by 0 bases, with 6 bases left in between. The germline V gene encodes CDR1 KGHSH and CDR2 LQKENI. CDR3 sequence reads: CASSPPGASYNEQFF. CDR3 bases: TGTGCCAGCTCACCACCGGGGGCCTCCTACAATGAGCAGTTCTTC.

The chain carries TRBV6-4 and TRBJ2-7; unclear D gene. The CDR3 consists of 13 residues. The germline CDR1 and CDR2 sequences are MRHNA and SNTAGT. V was pared by 4 bases and J by 2 bases, with 9 bases between. The CDR3 sequence is CASSGTVTYEQYF. The CDR3 DNA reads TGTGCCAGCAGTGGAACAGTTACCTACGAGCAGTACTTC.

This clone was seen only once. This sequence joins TRBV3-1 (or the pseudogene TRBV3-2) and TRBJ1-2; possibly TRBD1 for D (5 bases). Germline V gene data show CDR1 as LGHDT and CDR2 as YNNKEL (reference sequence). The CDR3 loop spans 16 amino acids. V dropped 4 bases and J dropped 5 bases, with 20 bases sitting between them. This CDR3 is CASSLRTTQGGYGYTF. Here the CDR3 DNA reads TGTGCCAGCAGCCTACGGACCACCCAGGGAGGATATGGCTACACCTTC.

The V and J genes are TRBV19 and TRBJ2-1; no reliable D call. Trimming took off 3 bases at V and 6 bases at J, with 12 bases between the two ends. In germline, CDR1 is LNHDA, CDR2 SQIVND (reference sequence). This CDR3 is built from 14 residues. Here the CDR3 reads CASSIKSIVNEQFF. The CDR3 DNA is TGTGCCAGTAGTATTAAAAGCATCGTCAATGAGCAGTTCTTC.

The CDR3 spells CASSLRAGANYGYTF. The CDR3 DNA reads TGTGCCAGCAGCTTACGGGCAGGGGCTAACTATGGCTACACCTTC. The V and J genes are TRBV7-8 and TRBJ1-2; D may be TRBD1 (6 bases). This CDR3 has 15 residues. Germline CDR1 reads SGHVS; CDR2 reads FQNEAQ. V was trimmed by 2 bases and J by 0 bases, leaving 10 bases between them. Together with reference TRBV7-8 and TRBJ1-2, the CDR3 gives the full variable domain: GAGVSQSPRYKVAKRGQDVALRCDPISGHVSLFWYQQALGQGPEFLTYFQNEAQLDKSGLPSDRFFAERPEGSVSTLKIQRTQQEDSAVYLCASSLRAGANYGYTFGSGTRLTVV.

A note on this clone: Other DNA sequences in the sample encode the same CDR3. The V call is TRBV4-3, the J call TRBJ2-1; TRBD2 might be the D (5 bases). The V and J ends lost 0 bases and 0 bases respectively, with 12 bases between them. This CDR3 is 17 amino acids long. CDR1 is LGHNA and CDR2 is YSLEER in the germline V gene. In DNA, the CDR3 is TGCGCCAGCAGCCAAGAGACACTAGTCGGCTCCTACAATGAGCAGTTCTTC. Its protein product is CASSQETLVGSYNEQFF.

The count of this clone is one. The CDR3 nucleotides read TGTGCCAGCAGAGGGACAGGGGGCAGCTACGAGCAGTACTTC. It codes for CASRGTGGSYEQYF. The rearrangement uses TRBV25-1 and TRBJ2-7; 12 positions agree with TRBD1. The CDR3 totals 14 residues. CDR1 is MGHDK, CDR2 SYGVNS, per germline. After removal of 6 bases from V and 3 bases from J, the junction contained 3 bases not matched to a gene.

The gene calls are TRBV7-3 and TRBJ1-3; D possibly corresponds to TRBD1 (6 bases). CDR3 length equals 16 residues. The V gene lost 5 bases and the J gene lost 2 bases, with 16 bases spanning the gap. Germline V gives CDR1 SGHTA, CDR2 FQGTGA. The CDR3, as DNA: TGTGCCAGCAGCCCAAGTACAGGGAGCGCTGGAAACACCATATATTTT. Its translation: CASSPSTGSAGNTIYF. Combining the CDR3 with reference TRBV7-3 and TRBJ1-3 gives the whole variable domain GAGVSQTPSNKVTEKGKYVELRCDPISGHTALYWYRQSLGQGPEFLIYFQGTGAADDSGLPNDRFFAVRPEGSVSTLKIQRTERGDSAVYLCASSPSTGSAGNTIYFGEGSWLTVV.

V and J are TRBV7-9 and TRBJ2-1; TRBD2 matches 14 bases. The CDR3 sequence is 16 residues long. Unmatched junction bases numbered 5, after V lost 2 bases and J lost 8 bases. Per germline, CDR1 SEHNR and CDR2 FQNEAQ (reference sequence). In nucleotides, the CDR3 is TGTGCCAGCAGCTTAATCGGGACTAGCGGGGGTCATGAGCAGTTCTTC. Protein: CASSLIGTSGGHEQFF.

The chain has TRBV5-1 and TRBJ1-6; a weak D match, TRBD1 (6 bases). The CDR3 runs to 18 residues. Trimming pared 8 bases from V and 0 bases from J, leaving 21 bases between. Germline V gene sequence: CDR1 SGHRS, CDR2 YFSETQ. CDR3 bases: TGCGCCAGTAGCATGACCGGGACACAATCCTCCTATAATTCACCCCTCCACTTT. It is translated as CASSMTGTQSSYNSPLHF.

The chain joins TRBV28 to TRBJ1-5, with TRBD1 matching over 8 bases. CDR3 length: 15 amino acids. The V and J ends lost 6 bases and 3 bases, in that order; junction bases with no gene match: 7. CDR1 is MDHEN, CDR2 SYDVKM, per germline. The CDR3 DNA is TGTGCCAGCAGACTACAGGGGGGCCCCAATCAGCCCCAGCATTTT. This gives the protein CASRLQGGPNQPQHF. The full variable domain, with the rest looked up from reference TRBV28 and TRBJ1-5, is DVKVTQSSRYLVKRTGEKVFLECVQDMDHENMFWYRQDPGLGLRLIYFSYDVKMKEKGDIPEGYSVSREKKERFSLILESASTNQTSMYLCASRLQGGPNQPQHFGDGTRLSIL.

The J gene is TRBJ1-1, the V gene TRBV28, with D possibly matching TRBD1 (6 bases). Trimming cost V 3 bases and J 0 bases, with 11 bases left between them. The CDR3 runs 15 residues. Germline V gene sequence: CDR1 MDHEN, CDR2 SYDVKM. The CDR3 loop is CASSLGAPLNTEAFF. The CDR3 DNA sequence: TGTGCCAGCAGTTTGGGGGCCCCCTTGAACACTGAAGCTTTCTTT. Using reference TRBV28 and TRBJ1-1 for the parts outside the CDR3, the full variable domain is DVKVTQSSRYLVKRTGEKVFLECVQDMDHENMFWYRQDPGLGLRLIYFSYDVKMKEKGDIPEGYSVSREKKERFSLILESASTNQTSMYLCASSLGAPLNTEAFFGQGTRLTVV.

This chain uses TRBV7-2 with TRBJ1-2; 7 bases are shared with TRBD1. V trimming: 2 bases; J trimming: 2 bases; junction bases outside the gene matches: 11. Germline V gene lookup returns CDR1 SGHTA and CDR2 FQGNSA. This CDR3 is 17 amino acids long. CDR3 nucleotide sequence: TGTGCCAGCAGCTTACCGAGGACAGGCAGCCCGAACTATGGCTACACCTTC. Amino acid sequence: CASSLPRTGSPNYGYTF.

The chain recombines TRBV29-1 with TRBJ2-7; D not resolved. Deletions cut 1 base from V and 12 bases from J, with 13 bases between. Germline CDR1 is SQVTM and CDR2 is ANQGSEA. The CDR3 totals 11 residues. Here the CDR3 reads CSVEADGLRYF. CDR3 coding DNA: TGCAGCGTTGAAGCAGACGGGTTACGGTACTTC.